This T cell receptor beta chain stems from a study of blood T cell repertoires in COVID-19. About the study: Specimens from acute and convalescent COVID-19 originated in the United States, Italy and Spain.

Original analysis: Estimation of nucleated cell counts was performed using reference gene primer amplification. Method: immunoSEQ multiplex PCR; TCRdb's copy keeps in-frame clones and lacks some. V and J calls and clone size are copied from that table; D and trimming were computed from the DNA. Of some 330,000 clones listed, roughly 90% were seen once; the top ten hold 3% to 4%. This CDR3 contains 14 residues. The germline CDR1 and CDR2 sequences are MNHEY and SMNVEV (reference sequence). Trimming removed 8 bases from V and 1 base from J, with 14 bases in between. The chain uses TRBV27 and TRBJ1-1; D remains ambiguous. This TCR was sampled from a woman in her fifties or sixties with active or convalescent COVID-19. The sequenced sample consisted of peripheral blood. The CDR3 coding sequence is TGTGCCAGCTCCCTCGAAGGCGGGAACACTGAAGCTTTCTTT. Amino acid sequence: CASSLEGGNTEAFF.